This entry lists 22 T cell receptor beta chains sequenced from one sample in a study of regulatory T cells in long-lasting Graves disease. HTBI primers from iRepertoire and Arm-PCR of CDR3 regions yielded the TCR beta libraries. TCRdb itself ran the multiplex PCR reads through MiXCR, one entry per CDR3 protein. The sample includes about 660,000 distinct CDR3 sequences, around 30% seen only once; the top ten take around 42%. As for time point: persistent/refractory GD, antithyroid drugs over 5 years with positive TRAb. Preparation of the TCR library used RNA extracted from PBMCs. Sequencing used peripheral blood mononuclear cells (PBMCs), obtained when the disease was refractory, from a patient treated with antithyroid drugs. The receptor source for this set is a female donor with Graves disease.

This clonotype has more than one count but fewer than ten. This chain connects TRBV12-3 or TRBV12-4 to TRBJ1-2, with 7 nucleotides matching TRBD1. The CDR3 extends over 14 amino acids. With V trimmed by 6 bases and J by 5 bases, 9 bases remained unmatched. CDR3 protein: CASRRQGFLYGYTF. CDR3 sequence (DNA): TGTGCCAGCAGACGACAGGGTTTCCTATATGGCTACACCTTC.

This clonotype was found many times. V is TRBV20-1 and J is TRBJ2-7; a possible D gene is TRBD1 (5 bases). Germline CDR1 DFQATT, CDR2 SNEGSKA (reference sequence). This CDR3 is built from 14 residues. The V gene lost 3 bases and the J gene lost 2 bases, with 14 bases spanning the gap. The CDR3 here is CSASGSRDTYEQYF. The CDR3 DNA is TGCAGTGCTAGCGGTTCCAGGGATACCTACGAGCAGTACTTC.

The CDR3 is CASTPSGAGQPQHF. CDR3 in DNA: TGTGCCAGCACCCCAAGCGGGGCCGGACAGCCCCAGCATTTT. The chain combines TRBV12-3 or TRBV12-4 with TRBJ1-5; TRBD1 might be the D (5 bases). Trimming removed 7 bases from V and 7 bases from J, with 17 bases in between. The CDR3 contains 14 residues.

The chain employs TRBV27 and TRBJ2-2, with 12 bases matching TRBD2. CDR3 length: 16 amino acids. Trimming cost V 6 bases and J 3 bases; bases outside gene matches: 5. Per germline, CDR1 MNHEY and CDR2 SMNVEV (reference sequence). The CDR3 DNA reads as TGTGCCAGCAGGGGGTCTAGCGGGAGGGACACCGGGGAGCTGTTTTTT. It yields the protein CASRGSSGRDTGELFF.

This clonotype has just a few counts. The rearrangement uses TRBV29-1 and TRBJ1-2, with TRBD1 matching 7 bases. J gave up 7 bases and V 6 bases, and 2 bases lay outside the gene matches. Per the germline V gene, CDR1 is SQVTM and CDR2 is ANQGSEA. The CDR3 consists of 10 residues. The CDR3, as DNA: TGCAGCGTGGGGACAGCTGGCTACACCTTC. This codes for CSVGTAGYTF.

The rearrangement uses TRBV9 and TRBJ2-1, with D perhaps matching TRBD1 or TRBD2 (5 bases each). Trimming cost V 0 bases and J 3 bases, with 10 bases left between them. The CDR3 is made up of 15 amino acids. The V gene's germline CDR1 is SGDLS and CDR2 YYNGEE. The CDR3 is CASSVGGSRYNEQFF. CDR3 in DNA: TGTGCCAGCAGCGTAGGGGGGAGCCGCTACAATGAGCAGTTCTTC.

The chain employs TRBV5-1 and TRBJ2-5; tentatively, D is TRBD2 (5 bases). CDR1 is SGHRS, CDR2 YFSETQ, per germline. V lost 7 bases and J lost 5, with 21 bases in between. The CDR3 totals 15 residues. CDR3 amino acids: CASLAPGIGKETQYF. As DNA, the CDR3 is TGCGCCAGCCTTGCTCCGGGGATCGGGAAGGAGACCCAGTACTTC.

The chain employs TRBV2 and TRBJ2-1, with TRBD2 matching over 13 bases. Germline V gene data show CDR1 as SNHLY and CDR2 as FYNNEI. J gave up 1 base and V 7 bases, and 4 bases lay outside the gene matches. This CDR3 spans 16 amino acids. The CDR3 protein is CASISGLAGSYNEQFF. Here the CDR3 DNA reads TGTGCCAGCATCTCGGGACTAGCGGGGTCCTACAATGAGCAGTTCTTC.

This clonotype was seen ten or more times. This chain links TRBV11-2 with TRBJ2-7, with D possibly being TRBD2 (5 bases). Looked up from germline, CDR1 is SGHAT and CDR2 is FQNNGV. This CDR3 comprises 20 residues. Trimming stripped 1 base from V and 3 bases from J, with 28 bases between. CDR3 sequence (DNA): TGTGCCAGCAGCTTAGGGTGGCCAAACCGTGGACGGCGGGCCGACTACGAGCAGTACTTC. Translated: CASSLGWPNRGRRADYEQYF.

This clonotype has just a few counts. The chain joins TRBV2 to TRBJ2-2; TRBD1 might be the D (5 bases). This CDR3 is 13 amino acids long. Germline assignment: CDR1 SNHLY and CDR2 FYNNEI. Trimming removed 8 bases from V and 4 bases from J, with 11 bases in between. The CDR3 DNA follows: TGTGCCAGCGCACAGGCGACCACCGGGGAGCTGTTTTTT. The encoded protein is CASAQATTGELFF.

The chain carries TRBV2 and TRBJ1-1; D uncertain. Germline lookup yields CDR1 SNHLY and CDR2 FYNNEI. The V end was cut by 3 bases, the J end by 1 base, with 6 bases between. This CDR3 spans 13 amino acids. The CDR3 spells CASSDSGNTEAFF. CDR3 coding DNA: TGTGCCAGCAGTGATTCGGGGAACACTGAAGCTTTCTTT. The whole variable domain, remainder taken from reference TRBV2 and TRBJ1-1, is EPEVTQTPSHQVTQMGQEVILRCVPISNHLYFYWYRQILGQKVEFLVSFYNNEISEKSEIFDDQFSVERPDGSNFTLKIRSTKLEDSAMYFCASSDSGNTEAFFGQGTRLTVV.

V and J are TRBV7-6 and TRBJ2-7, with 8 bases identical to TRBD1. Per the germline V gene, CDR1 is SGHVS and CDR2 is FNYEAQ. The CDR3 contains 14 residues. With V trimmed by 5 bases and J by 5 bases, 8 bases remained unmatched. CDR3 DNA sequence: TGTGCCAGCAGCCCCAGGACAGGGTACAACGAGCAGTACTTC. Translated: CASSPRTGYNEQYF. The variable domain in full, completed from reference TRBV7-6 and TRBJ2-7, reads GAGVSQSPRYKVTKRGQDVALRCDPISGHVSLYWYRQALGQGPEFLTYFNYEAQQDKSGLPNDRFSAERPEGSISTLTIQRTEQRDSAMYRCASSPRTGYNEQYFGPGTRLTVT.

This clonotype has a count of ten or more. The chain uses TRBV2 and TRBJ2-7, with 8 positions matching TRBD1. V lost 8 bases and J lost 4; bases outside the gene matches: 7. The V gene's germline CDR1 is SNHLY and CDR2 FYNNEI. CDR3 length equals 13 residues. CDR3 protein: CASLDRVVYEQYF. The CDR3 nucleotides read TGTGCCAGCTTGGACAGGGTCGTATACGAGCAGTACTTC.

V is TRBV19 and J is TRBJ1-1; the D is unclear. CDR1 is LNHDA, CDR2 SQIVND, per germline (reference sequence). This CDR3 region has 15 residues. The V end was cut by 4 bases, the J end by 0 bases, with 12 bases between. The CDR3 loop is CASSTGPRLNTEAFF. CDR3 in DNA: TGTGCCAGTAGTACAGGCCCACGACTGAACACTGAAGCTTTCTTT. Using reference TRBV19 and TRBJ1-1 for the parts outside the CDR3, the full variable domain is DGGITQSPKYLFRKEGQNVTLSCEQNLNHDAMYWYRQDPGQGLRLIYYSQIVNDFQKGDIAEGYSVSREKKESFPLTVTSAQKNPTAFYLCASSTGPRLNTEAFFGQGTRLTVV.

The chain carries TRBV4-1 and TRBJ1-2; tentative D call: TRBD1 (5 bases). Germline CDR1 reads MGHRA; CDR2 reads YSYEKL. CDR3 size: 14 residues. V lost 1 base to trimming and J lost 6 bases, with 12 bases between them. Here the CDR3 DNA reads TGCGCCAGCAGCCAAGTAAGCAGGGAGAATGGCTACACCTTC. Translating it yields CASSQVSRENGYTF.

About this clonotype itself: Given a much more abundant clone one base away, this may be a read error. The CDR3 sequence is CASRTAGSGSPLHF. CDR3 sequence (DNA): TGTGCCAGCAGAACTGCAGGGTCTGGTTCACCCCTCCACTTT. V gene TRBV28 combines with J gene TRBJ1-6; the D gene is possibly TRBD1 (5 bases). The CDR3 extends over 14 amino acids. The V end lost 6 bases, the J end lost 9 bases, and 15 bases lay between the germline ends. Germline CDR1 MDHEN, CDR2 SYDVKM.

In this sample, this clonotype turned up a few times. This chain uses TRBV20-1 with TRBJ1-1; 7 nucleotides agree with TRBD1. Trimming removed 3 bases from V and 1 base from J; junction bases left unmatched: 11. The CDR3 spans 16 residues. The germline V gene has CDR1 DFQATT and CDR2 SNEGSKA (reference sequence). The CDR3 bases are TGCAGTGCTAGTGAGAGGATCAGGGGGAGGAACACTGAAGCTTTCTTT. It translates to CSASERIRGRNTEAFF.

This clonotype was detected a few times. V usage is TRBV7-8 and J usage is TRBJ1-2, with D possibly matching TRBD1 (6 bases). The CDR3 length is 14 residues. The germline V gene has CDR1 SGHVS and CDR2 FQNEAQ. With 5 bases removed from V and 3 bases from J, the gap between germline ends came to 13 bases. The chain's CDR3 is CASSLGQIYYGYTF. The CDR3 nucleotides read TGTGCCAGCAGCCTCGGACAGATTTACTATGGCTACACCTTC.

CDR3 residues: CSARAWTGNTGELFF. CDR3 DNA sequence: TGCAGTGCTAGGGCTTGGACAGGGAACACCGGGGAGCTGTTTTTT. The chain joins TRBV20-1 to TRBJ2-2; the match to TRBD1 covers 7 bases. The CDR3 has 15 residues. Germline CDR1 DFQATT, CDR2 SNEGSKA (reference sequence). Unmatched junction bases numbered 5, after V lost 3 bases and J lost 1 base.

The rearrangement links TRBV6-1 to TRBJ1-3; D gene ambiguous. CDR3 length: 15 amino acids. The germline V and J ends were trimmed by 6 bases and 0 bases, with 12 bases remaining between them. CDR1 is MNHNS, CDR2 SASEGT, per germline. The DNA of the CDR3 is TGTGCCAGCAGAAGAAGCGTCAGCTCTGGAAACACCATATATTTT. Encoded protein: CASRRSVSSGNTIYF.

The V and J genes are TRBV6-1 and TRBJ2-2; TRBD1 matches at 8 bases. This CDR3 is built from 14 residues. Germline CDR1 is MNHNS and CDR2 is SASEGT. The J segment lost 7 bases and the V segment lost 4 bases, leaving 5 bases of the junction unmatched. The CDR3 sequence: CASSALTGGGELFF. The CDR3 DNA sequence: TGTGCCAGCAGTGCCCTCACAGGGGGCGGGGAGCTGTTTTTT.

This clonotype was recorded many times. The chain is built from TRBV28 and TRBJ1-2; unclear D gene. Germline V gene data show CDR1 as MDHEN and CDR2 as SYDVKM. The CDR3 length is 11 residues. With 6 bases removed from V and 5 bases from J, the gap between germline ends came to 7 bases. The CDR3 loop reads CASSQVYGYTF. CDR3 in DNA: TGTGCCAGCAGCCAAGTATATGGCTACACCTTC.